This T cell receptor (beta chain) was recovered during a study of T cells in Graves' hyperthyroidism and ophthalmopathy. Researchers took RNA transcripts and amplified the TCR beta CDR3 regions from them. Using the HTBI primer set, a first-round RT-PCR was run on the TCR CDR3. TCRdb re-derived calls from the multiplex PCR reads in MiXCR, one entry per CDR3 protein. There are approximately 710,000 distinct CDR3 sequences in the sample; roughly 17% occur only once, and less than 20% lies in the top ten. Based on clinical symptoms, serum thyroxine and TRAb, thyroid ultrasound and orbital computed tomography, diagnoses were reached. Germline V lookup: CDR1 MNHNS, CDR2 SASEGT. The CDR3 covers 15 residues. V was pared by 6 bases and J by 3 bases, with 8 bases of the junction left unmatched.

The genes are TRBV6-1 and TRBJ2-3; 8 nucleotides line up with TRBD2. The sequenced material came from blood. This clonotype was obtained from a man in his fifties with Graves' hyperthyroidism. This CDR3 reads CASSPSGSRTDTQYF. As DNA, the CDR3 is TGTGCCAGCAGCCCAAGCGGGAGTCGGACAGATACGCAGTATTTT.